This T cell receptor beta chain was profiled in a study of OX40 agonist ivuxolimab in advanced cancers. Regarding the complete study: Ivuxolimab was an agonistic, fully human IgG2 monoclonal antibody directed against OX40 (CD134), a costimulatory receptor. Intravenous ivuxolimab was administered to patients every 2 weeks at six dose levels: 0.01, 0.1, 0.3, 1.5, 3 and 10 mg/kg. Of the roughly 54 dose-escalation patients, hepatocellular carcinoma was present in approximately 20, melanoma in around 15, renal cell carcinoma in 9 and head and neck cancer in 9. The dose-escalation cohort was 80% to 90% male with a mean age of approximately 60 years, ranging from about 23 to 85. Prior anti-PD-1, anti-PD-L1 or anti-CTLA-4 therapy was permitted, and checkpoint inhibitors had been received by about 36% of dose-escalation patients. Partial responses occurred in three dose-escalation patients, of whom one had hepatocellular carcinoma and two had cutaneous melanoma. Peripheral TCRbeta sequencing aimed to test whether ivuxolimab altered TCR sequence diversity and caused clonal T-cell expansion. The paper reports the monotherapy dose-escalation portion (N of about 54 patients) of the phase I ivuxolimab trial. The study at large found these results: After ivuxolimab, expanded clones were on average more numerous among CD8+ T cells than among CD4+ T cells. Clonal expansion of both CD4+ and CD8+ blood T cells was observed from baseline to week 6 at doses 0.1 to 3.0 mg/kg. The antigen specificity of the clonally expanded peripheral T cells was not determined. In the 0.1-3.0 mg/kg groups, partial responders had among the lowest normalized peripheral clonal expansion, particularly in CD8+ T cells. Low levels of normalized T-cell clonal expansion were also seen in some nonresponding patients.

About this clone: Its binding antigen is unknown. No quality values exist for individual bases; no much larger clone is one base distant.

Patients with autoimmune disease history or receiving systemic immunosuppression were excluded from the trial. In every dose cohort, peripheral blood was drawn for TCR sequencing at baseline, cycle 4 day 1, and cycle 7 day 1. Samples came from an open-label, multicenter, first-in-human phase I dose-escalation trial of ivuxolimab. The trial enrolled adults with locally advanced or metastatic head and neck squamous cell, hepatocellular, melanoma or renal cell carcinoma. Before TCR sequencing, CD4+ T cells and CD8+ T cells were sorted from peripheral blood as separate populations. Genomic DNA was isolated from the sorted cells so that the TCRbeta CDR3 region could be sequenced. TCRbeta CDR3 regions were sequenced using the immunoSEQ Assay. TCRdb limited this immuneACCESS table to in-frame rearrangements with V and J called. A share of clones is missing; checked studies link under half to unresolved V genes, and the rest is unexplained. The sample table shows about 40,000 clones, and around nine tenths are seen once. Of the sample, around 13% is held by the ten largest clones.

V is clipped by 1 base and J by 7 bases, and the sequence between their germline boundaries is 11 bases long. From its cysteine to its phenylalanine, the CDR3 spans 14 amino acids. The CDR3 DNA has 42 bases and is translated from base 1. Sequences MNHEY (CDR1) and SMNVEV (CDR2) are obtained from the germline V gene (reference sequence). Material: CD4+ or CD8+ T cells sorted from blood, obtained in a trial of the OX40 agonist ivuxolimab. The V and J genes are TRBV27 and TRBJ1-5; a confident D gene designation cannot be given. The sequence was obtained from an adult with an advanced solid tumor such as melanoma, head and neck, liver or kidney cancer. Here is the DNA: TGTGCCAGCAGTTTATTGGGCTTTGGACAGCCCCAGCATTTT. This encodes CASSLLGFGQPQHF.